This T cell receptor beta chain is from a study of vaccination effects on CD4 cells after COVID-19. Study summary: Sampling occurred a median 72 days post second dose, range 14 to 241. Study findings and constraints: Late after vaccination, infection- and vaccine-induced clones showed marked clonal contraction. Relatively few convalescent patients took part in the study, which had no early post-infection timepoints.

Germline values: CDR1 MNHNY, CDR2 SVGAGI (reference sequence). This CDR3 is built from 14 residues. The V gene lost 6 bases and the J gene lost 0 bases, with 12 bases spanning the gap. In its sample, this clone is medium-sized. What it binds is unknown. After expansion with viral peptide pools in the ViraFEST assay, antigen-specific CD4+ T cells were sequenced. Isolation of CD4+ T cells took place after approximately 10 days of culture. Participants got two doses of BNT162b2 or mRNA-1273 vaccine. The vaccine recipients had no prior SARS-CoV-2 infection, with negative nucleocapsid antibodies. Sequencing used immunoSEQ multiplex PCR; TCRdb keeps in-frame clones, though not all of them. The profile covers 17,000 or so clones, with roughly 68% appearing a single time and about 8.2% taken by the ten largest.

The origin of this receptor is a human donor who received a COVID-19 vaccine. This specimen consisted of CD4+ T cells from PBMCs cultured with SARS-CoV-2 spike peptides, obtained after COVID-19 vaccination. The chain uses TRBV6-6 and TRBJ2-7; D tentatively reads TRBD1 or TRBD2 (5 bases each). CDR3 DNA: TGTGCCAGCAGGACGGGGACCAACTCCTACGAGCAGTACTTC. Its protein product is CASRTGTNSYEQYF.